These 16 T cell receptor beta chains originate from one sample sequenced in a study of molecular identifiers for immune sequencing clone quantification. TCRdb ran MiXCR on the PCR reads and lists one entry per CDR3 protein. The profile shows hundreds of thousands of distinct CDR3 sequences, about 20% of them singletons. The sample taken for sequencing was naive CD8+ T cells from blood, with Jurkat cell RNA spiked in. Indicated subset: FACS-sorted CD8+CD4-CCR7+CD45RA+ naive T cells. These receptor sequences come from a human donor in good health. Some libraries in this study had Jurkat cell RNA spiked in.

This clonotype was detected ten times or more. The CDR3 reads CASSRADAEAFF. In nucleotides, the CDR3 is TGTGCCAGCAGCAGGGCCGACGCTGAAGCTTTCTTT. This sequence joins TRBV11-2 and TRBJ1-1; D gene ambiguous. The V end lost 5 bases, the J end lost 6 bases, and 10 bases lay between the germline ends. CDR3 length equals 12 residues. Germline V gene data show CDR1 as SGHAT and CDR2 as FQNNGV.

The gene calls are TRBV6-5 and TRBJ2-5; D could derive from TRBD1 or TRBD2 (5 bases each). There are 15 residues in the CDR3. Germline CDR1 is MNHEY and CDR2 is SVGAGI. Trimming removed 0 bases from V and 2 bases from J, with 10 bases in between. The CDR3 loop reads CASSYSWGSQETQYF. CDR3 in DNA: TGTGCCAGCAGTTACTCTTGGGGGTCACAAGAGACCCAGTACTTC.

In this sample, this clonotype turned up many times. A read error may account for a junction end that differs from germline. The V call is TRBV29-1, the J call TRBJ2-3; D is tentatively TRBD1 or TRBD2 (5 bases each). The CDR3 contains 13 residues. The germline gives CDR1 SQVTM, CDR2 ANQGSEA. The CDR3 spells CSVEGDSTDTQYF. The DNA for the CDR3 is TGCAGCGTAGAAGGGGACAGCACAGATACGCAGTATTTT.

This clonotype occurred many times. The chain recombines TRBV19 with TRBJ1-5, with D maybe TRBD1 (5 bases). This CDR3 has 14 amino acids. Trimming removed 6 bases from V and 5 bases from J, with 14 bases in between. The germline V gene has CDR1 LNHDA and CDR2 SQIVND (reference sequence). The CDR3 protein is CASRDQGLDQPQHF. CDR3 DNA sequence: TGTGCCAGTAGGGATCAGGGCTTGGATCAGCCCCAGCATTTT.

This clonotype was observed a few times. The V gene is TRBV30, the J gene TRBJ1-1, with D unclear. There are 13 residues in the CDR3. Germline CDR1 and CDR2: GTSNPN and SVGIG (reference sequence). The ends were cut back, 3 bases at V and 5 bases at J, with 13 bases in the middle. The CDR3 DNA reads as TGTGCCTGGAGCGAGGATTTAAGGACTGAAGCTTTCTTT. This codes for CAWSEDLRTEAFF. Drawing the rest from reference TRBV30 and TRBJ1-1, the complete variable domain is SQTIHQWPATLVQPVGSPLSLECTVEGTSNPNLYWYRQAAGRGLQLLFYSVGIGQISSEVPQNLSASRPQDRQFILSSKKLLLSDSGFYLCAWSEDLRTEAFFGQGTRLTVV.

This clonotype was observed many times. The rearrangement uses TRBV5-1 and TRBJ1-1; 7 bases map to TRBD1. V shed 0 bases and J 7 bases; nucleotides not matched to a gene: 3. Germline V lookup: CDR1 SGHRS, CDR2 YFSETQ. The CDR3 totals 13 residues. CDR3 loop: CASSLDGTVEAFF. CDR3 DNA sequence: TGCGCCAGCAGCTTGGATGGGACAGTTGAAGCTTTCTTT.

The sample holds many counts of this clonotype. The CDR3 loop reads CASSQSKGGVRTGELFF. As DNA, the CDR3 is TGCGCCAGCAGTCAATCAAAAGGAGGGGTGAGGACCGGGGAGCTGTTTTTT. The chain combines TRBV23-1 with TRBJ2-2; weak D call: TRBD2 (6 bases). TRBV23-1 is an ORF, with its function uncertain. The CDR3 totals 17 residues. V lost 0 bases, J lost 5 bases, and 16 bases lay in between.

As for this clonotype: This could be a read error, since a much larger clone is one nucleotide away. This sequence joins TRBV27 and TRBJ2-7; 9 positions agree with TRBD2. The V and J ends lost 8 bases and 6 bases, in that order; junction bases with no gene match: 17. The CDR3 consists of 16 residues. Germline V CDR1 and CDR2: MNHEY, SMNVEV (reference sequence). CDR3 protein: CASGPRSSGTSFEQYF. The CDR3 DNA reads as TGTGCCAGCGGTCCCAGGTCTAGCGGGACATCTTTCGAGCAGTACTTC.

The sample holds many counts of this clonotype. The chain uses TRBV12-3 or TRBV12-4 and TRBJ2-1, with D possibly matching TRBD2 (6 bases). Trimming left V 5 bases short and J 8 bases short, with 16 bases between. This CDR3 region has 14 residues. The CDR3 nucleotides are TGTGCCAGCAGTCCGGAGGGGATGCACGATGAGCAGTTCTTC. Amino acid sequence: CASSPEGMHDEQFF.

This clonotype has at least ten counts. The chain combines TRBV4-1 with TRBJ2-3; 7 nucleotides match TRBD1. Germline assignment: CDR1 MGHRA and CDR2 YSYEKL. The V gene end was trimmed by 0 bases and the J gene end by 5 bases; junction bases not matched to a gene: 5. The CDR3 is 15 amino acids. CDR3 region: CASSQDLAGGDTQYF. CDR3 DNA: TGCGCCAGCAGCCAAGATTTGGCAGGGGGAGATACGCAGTATTTT.

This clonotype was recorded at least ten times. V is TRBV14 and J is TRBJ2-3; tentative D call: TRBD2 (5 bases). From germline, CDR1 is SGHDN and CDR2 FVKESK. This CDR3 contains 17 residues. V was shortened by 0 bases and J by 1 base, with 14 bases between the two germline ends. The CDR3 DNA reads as TGTGCCAGCAGCCAAGATGAGGGCGGTGGGGGCACAGATACGCAGTATTTT. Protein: CASSQDEGGGGTDTQYF.

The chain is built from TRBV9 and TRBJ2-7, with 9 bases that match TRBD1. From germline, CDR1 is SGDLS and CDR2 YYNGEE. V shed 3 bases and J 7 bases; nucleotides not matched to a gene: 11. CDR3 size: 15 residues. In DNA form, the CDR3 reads TGTGCCAGCAGCGGTCCCGGGACAGGGTTTGGGGAGCAGTACTTC. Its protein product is CASSGPGTGFGEQYF.

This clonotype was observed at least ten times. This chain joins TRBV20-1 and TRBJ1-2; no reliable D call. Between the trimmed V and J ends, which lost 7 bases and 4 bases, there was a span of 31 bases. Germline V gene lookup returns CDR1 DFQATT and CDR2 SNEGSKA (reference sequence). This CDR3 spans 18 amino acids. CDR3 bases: TGCAGTGACCAGATTCGAACCCAACAGTTAGGGTACCCCTATGGCTACACCTTC. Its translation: CSDQIRTQQLGYPYGYTF.

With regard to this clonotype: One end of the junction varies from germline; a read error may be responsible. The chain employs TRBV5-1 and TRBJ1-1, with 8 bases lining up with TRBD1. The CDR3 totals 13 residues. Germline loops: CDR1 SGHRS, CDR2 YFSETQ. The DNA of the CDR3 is TGCGCCGGCAGCCTGGGACAGGACACTGAAGCTTTCTTT. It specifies CAGSLGQDTEAFF.

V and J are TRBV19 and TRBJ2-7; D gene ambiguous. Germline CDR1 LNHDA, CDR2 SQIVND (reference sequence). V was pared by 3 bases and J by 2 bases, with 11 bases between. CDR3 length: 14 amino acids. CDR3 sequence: CASSIHDGPYEQYF. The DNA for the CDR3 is TGTGCCAGTAGTATTCACGACGGTCCCTACGAGCAGTACTTC.

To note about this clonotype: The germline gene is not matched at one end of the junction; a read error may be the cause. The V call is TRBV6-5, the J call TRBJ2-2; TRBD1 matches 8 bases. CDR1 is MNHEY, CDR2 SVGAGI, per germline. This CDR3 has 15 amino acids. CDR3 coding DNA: TGTGCCAGCAGTGAGACAGGGGCCTACACCAGGGAGCTGTTTTTT. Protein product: CASSETGAYTRELFF.